This T cell receptor beta chain was identified in a study of Graves' ophthalmopathy and Graves' hyperthyroidism. The overall study: Ophthalmopathy absent within 18 months of follow-up marked hyperthyroidism as stable.

Remarks on this clonotype: Its antigen is currently unknown.

Overall study findings and caveats: Most expanded thyroid clonotypes above 0.001 frequency also appeared in blood. The 13-signature model separated ophthalmopathy from stable hyperthyroidism at approximately 91% sensitivity and nearly 82% specificity.

Germline CDR1 SGHTA, CDR2 FQGNSA. There are 17 residues in the CDR3. Trimming removed 2 bases from V and 0 bases from J; junction bases left unmatched: 8. The authors amplified TCR beta CDR3 regions, and they did so from RNA transcripts for repertoire sequencing. First-round RT-PCR employed HTBI primers, with a second-round multiplex PCR after it. Using its own MiXCR run on the multiplex PCR reads, TCRdb lists one record per CDR3 protein. This table has about 1.2 million distinct CDR3 sequences, about 40% appearing once. Source material: peripheral blood or thyroid tissue (not recorded which). The sequence was obtained from an adult man with Graves' hyperthyroidism. The chain uses TRBV7-2 and TRBJ1-2, with 8 positions matching TRBD1. The CDR3 nucleotides are TGTGCCAGCAGCTTACGGACAGGGACTAGCACTAACTATGGCTACACCTTC. This gives the protein CASSLRTGTSTNYGYTF.